The 28 T cell receptor beta chains given below trace back to one sample, sequenced in a study of CD8 T cells in ankylosing spondylitis. Study-level findings and limits: There was a TCR beta motif, made of several highly homologous variants, that appeared characteristic of ankylosing spondylitis blood.

Their specific antigens are unknown. TCRdb redid the calling of the 5' RACE reads with MiXCR, one entry per CDR3 protein. This table has about 210,000 distinct CDR3 sequences, 5.5% to 7.5% appearing once. The sample comprised blood, either unsorted or a sorted T cell fraction (not recorded which). The receptors were sampled from a male donor with ankylosing spondylitis.

This clonotype was recorded at least ten times. The chain joins TRBV6-2 or TRBV6-3 to TRBJ1-5, with TRBD1 as a possible D gene (5 bases). Germline V lookup: CDR1 MNHEY, CDR2 SVGEGT. This CDR3 region has 15 residues. The V and J ends lost 2 bases and 4 bases respectively, with 12 bases between them. This CDR3 reads CASSYPPQGNQPQHF. The CDR3 DNA reads as TGTGCCAGCAGTTACCCCCCCCAGGGTAATCAGCCCCAGCATTTT.

The chain's CDR3 is CASSERGATSYNEQFF. The CDR3 DNA sequence: TGTGCCAGCAGTGAACGCGGTGCCACATCCTACAATGAGCAGTTCTTC. This chain links TRBV2 with TRBJ2-1; D not resolved. The germline V and J ends were trimmed by 2 bases and 1 base, with 12 bases remaining between them. Germline values: CDR1 SNHLY, CDR2 FYNNEI. There are 16 residues in the CDR3.

This clonotype showed up many times. The chain uses TRBV20-1 and TRBJ2-1; 7 bases line up with TRBD2. The CDR3 is made up of 14 amino acids. Germline loops: CDR1 DFQATT, CDR2 SNEGSKA (reference sequence). With V trimmed by 5 bases and J by 0 bases, 4 bases remained unmatched. The CDR3, as DNA: TGCAGTGCTGGCGGGACTAACTCCTACAATGAGCAGTTCTTC. Translation gives CSAGGTNSYNEQFF.

This clonotype was recorded at least ten times. V usage is TRBV27 and J usage is TRBJ2-1; 7 bases fit TRBD2. The CDR3 length is 15 residues. Trimming removed 2 bases from V and 3 bases from J; junction bases left unmatched: 4. Germline V gene sequence: CDR1 MNHEY, CDR2 SMNVEV (reference sequence). The CDR3 DNA is TGTGCCAGCAGTTTACCGGGACTAAGCTACAATGAGCAGTTCTTC. Its protein is CASSLPGLSYNEQFF.

This clonotype was detected ten times or more. The CDR3 protein is CASTFSGQANYGYTF. In nucleotides, the CDR3 is TGTGCCAGCACCTTCTCGGGACAGGCTAACTATGGCTACACCTTC. V gene TRBV28 combines with J gene TRBJ1-2, with 8 bases aligning to TRBD1. The V segment lost 7 bases and the J segment 0 bases; nucleotides outside the gene matches: 7. This CDR3 contains 15 residues. The germline CDR1 and CDR2 sequences are MDHEN and SYDVKM.

There are many counts of this clonotype. The genes are TRBV5-5 and TRBJ1-1; the D is unclear. V shed 0 bases and J shed 1 base, with 7 bases lying between them. Per the germline V gene, CDR1 is SGHKS and CDR2 is YYEKEE (reference sequence). CDR3 length: 14 residues. The CDR3 region has the DNA TGTGCCAGCAGCTTGGTGGCGGGGAACACTGAAGCTTTCTTT. Translating gives CASSLVAGNTEAFF.

This clonotype came up many times. The V gene is TRBV28, the J gene TRBJ2-7; D uncertain. This CDR3 region has 12 residues. V gave up 8 bases and J gave up 4 bases, with 12 bases separating them. Germline V gene data show CDR1 as MDHEN and CDR2 as SYDVKM. CDR3 sequence reads: CASGKGRYEQYF. DNA for the CDR3: TGTGCCAGCGGAAAGGGAAGGTACGAGCAGTACTTC.

The table lists this clonotype with a few counts. V usage is TRBV5-5 and J usage is TRBJ1-5, with 7 bases matching TRBD1. Trimming removed 0 bases from V and 4 bases from J; junction bases left unmatched: 13. Germline V lookup: CDR1 SGHKS, CDR2 YYEKEE (reference sequence). This CDR3 is built from 18 residues. CDR3 amino acids: CASSLAMLEGQRNQPQHF. In nucleotides, the CDR3 is TGTGCCAGCAGCTTGGCCATGTTAGAGGGACAGAGAAATCAGCCCCAGCATTTT.

With regard to this clonotype: A much larger clone is a single base away; this may be a read error. The chain is built from TRBV29-1 and TRBJ1-3; 8 bases are shared with TRBD1. The length of the CDR3 is 17 residues. Germline CDR1 reads SQVTM; CDR2 reads ANQGSEA. This CDR3 reads CSVEDGGTGLSGNPIYF. CDR3 coding DNA: TGCAGCGTTGAAGATGGCGGGACAGGCCTCTCTGGAAACCCCATATATTTT.

The chain employs TRBV7-6 and TRBJ2-1; TRBD2 agrees at 16 bases. Germline-derived CDR1 and CDR2 are SGHVS and FNYEAQ. The CDR3 sequence is 20 residues long. V trimming: 5 bases; J trimming: 8 bases; junction bases outside the gene matches: 18. CDR3 sequence (DNA): TGTGCCAGCAGCCGATACGGCACGATCGGGACTAGCGGGAGGGCCTATGAGCAGTTCTTC. Translation gives CASSRYGTIGTSGRAYEQFF. Complete variable domain (other parts from reference TRBV7-6 and TRBJ2-1): GAGVSQSPRYKVTKRGQDVALRCDPISGHVSLYWYRQALGQGPEFLTYFNYEAQQDKSGLPNDRFSAERPEGSISTLTIQRTEQRDSAMYRCASSRYGTIGTSGRAYEQFFGPGTRLTVL.

This clonotype was seen repeatedly, ten times or more. This chain connects TRBV10-3 to TRBJ1-2, with TRBD1 as a possible D gene (6 bases). The length of the CDR3 is 12 residues. CDR1 and CDR2 from the germline V gene are ENHRY and SYGVKD. V shed 11 bases and J shed 5 bases, with 15 bases lying between them. The CDR3 sequence: CASMTGNYGYTF. The CDR3 coding sequence is TGTGCCTCCATGACAGGCAATTATGGCTACACCTTC.

This clonotype was seen many times. This chain uses TRBV11-2 with TRBJ2-2; D remains unclear. CDR3 length: 16 residues. The V gene lost 2 bases and the J gene lost 0 bases, with 10 bases spanning the gap. Germline CDR1 and CDR2: SGHAT and FQNNGV. CDR3 DNA: TGTGCCAGCAGCTTATTAAAGGGCGCGAACACCGGGGAGCTGTTTTTT. The encoded protein is CASSLLKGANTGELFF.

This clonotype was observed at least ten times. This chain connects TRBV9 to TRBJ1-1, with 9 bases lining up with TRBD1. Germline V gene lookup returns CDR1 SGDLS and CDR2 YYNGEE. Trimming removed 3 bases from V and 1 base from J; junction bases left unmatched: 19. There are 20 residues in the CDR3. The CDR3 bases are TGTGCCAGCAGCGATAATCTTGCGGGGGGACAGGGAGTGAAGAACACTGAAGCTTTCTTT. Its protein product is CASSDNLAGGQGVKNTEAFF.

This clonotype was seen repeatedly, ten times or more. The chain combines TRBV5-8 with TRBJ2-1; D tentatively fits TRBD1 or TRBD2 (5 bases each). Germline CDR1 SGHTS, CDR2 YDEGEE. The CDR3 is 15 residues long. The V gene lost 7 bases and the J gene lost 4 bases, with 18 bases spanning the gap. The CDR3: CASADPGTPYNEQFF. DNA of the CDR3: TGTGCCAGCGCCGATCCCGGGACCCCTTACAATGAGCAGTTCTTC.

This clonotype was counted ten times or more. This chain joins TRBV7-8 and TRBJ2-1; 9 bases align to TRBD2. CDR1 SGHVS and CDR2 FQNEAQ come from the germline V gene. J gave up 3 bases and V 3 bases, and 9 bases lay outside the gene matches. The CDR3 loop spans 17 amino acids. The DNA for the CDR3 is TGTGCCAGCAGCTTTGCCCCCGGGACTAGCCACTACAATGAGCAGTTCTTC. Its translation is CASSFAPGTSHYNEQFF.

The CDR3 nucleotides read TGTGCCAGCAGCTTATTCCGGGACAGGTCGTCCTACGAGCAGTACTTC. Residues: CASSLFRDRSSYEQYF. The chain recombines TRBV7-9 with TRBJ2-7, with TRBD1 matching 8 bases. Germline V lookup: CDR1 SEHNR, CDR2 FQNEAQ (reference sequence). The V segment lost 2 bases and the J segment 1 base; nucleotides outside the gene matches: 7. The CDR3 length is 16 residues. Filled out from reference TRBV7-9 and TRBJ2-7, the complete variable domain reads DTGVSQNPRHKITKRGQNVTFRCDPISEHNRLYWYRQTLGQGPEFLTYFQNEAQLEKSRLLSDRFSAERPKGSFSTLEIQRTEQGDSAMYLCASSLFRDRSSYEQYFGPGTRLTVT.

This clonotype has ten or more counts. The V and J genes are TRBV6-1 and TRBJ1-1; the match to TRBD1 covers 10 bases. The CDR3 is 15 residues long. V was clipped by 1 base and J by 4 bases; unmatched bases: 3. Germline V CDR1 and CDR2: MNHNS, SASEGT. CDR3 protein: CASSEGQGAFTEAFF. In DNA, the CDR3 is TGTGCCAGCAGTGAAGGACAGGGGGCATTCACTGAAGCTTTCTTT.

The table lists this clonotype with a few counts. The chain employs TRBV4-3 and TRBJ1-1; D unresolved. CDR3 size: 15 residues. V lost 0 bases and J lost 0, with 8 bases in between. The germline CDR1 and CDR2 sequences are LGHNA and YSLEER. The CDR3: CASSQDWVMNTEAFF. CDR3 in DNA: TGCGCCAGCAGCCAAGATTGGGTCATGAACACTGAAGCTTTCTTT.

In its sample, this clonotype was seen a few times. This rearrangement joins TRBV6-2 or TRBV6-3 to TRBJ2-1; 7 bases map to TRBD1. The CDR3 has 16 residues. Germline V CDR1 and CDR2: MNHEY, SVGEGT. V gave up 7 bases and J gave up 7 bases; unmatched junction bases: 16. The CDR3 region is CASNRQGVYLFNEQFF. CDR3 nucleotides: TGTGCCAGCAACCGGCAGGGGGTTTACCTCTTTAATGAGCAGTTCTTC.

The chain combines TRBV27 with TRBJ2-7, with D perhaps matching TRBD1 (7 bases). Between the trimmed V and J ends, which lost 0 bases and 5 bases, there was a span of 17 bases. The germline V gene has CDR1 MNHEY and CDR2 SMNVEV (reference sequence). The CDR3 sequence is 16 residues long. The CDR3 coding sequence is TGTGCCAGCAGTTTATCCAGGGGGGCCTCTAGACACGAGCAGTACTTC. It encodes CASSLSRGASRHEQYF.

This clonotype was recorded a few times. This sequence joins TRBV29-1 and TRBJ2-5; D is possibly TRBD2 (6 bases). Germline V gene data show CDR1 as SQVTM and CDR2 as ANQGSEA. V lost 3 bases and J lost 3, with 14 bases in between. This CDR3 comprises 14 residues. Here the CDR3 reads CSVDPAWGEETQYF. The CDR3 DNA follows: TGCAGCGTTGACCCTGCGTGGGGGGAAGAGACCCAGTACTTC.

This clonotype occurred many times. The chain carries TRBV4-3 and TRBJ2-2; D possibly corresponds to TRBD1 (5 bases). Germline-derived CDR1 and CDR2 are LGHNA and YSLEER. V was clipped by 3 bases and J by 6 bases, with 11 bases between them. There are 14 residues in the CDR3. The DNA for the CDR3 is TGCGCCAGCAGCCAGATCCAGGGCCCCGGGGAGCTGTTTTTT. It encodes CASSQIQGPGELFF.

This clonotype was seen ten or more times. The rearrangement uses TRBV12-3 or TRBV12-4 and TRBJ1-2, with D perhaps matching TRBD1 (5 bases). Trimming pared 6 bases from V and 3 bases from J, leaving 23 bases between. This CDR3 spans 17 amino acids. The CDR3 loop is CASSSSPRGGRDYGYTF. As DNA, the CDR3 is TGTGCCAGCAGCAGCTCCCCGCGGGGGGGGAGAGACTATGGCTACACCTTC.

The genes are TRBV29-1 and TRBJ2-1, with D maybe TRBD2 (5 bases). Germline V lookup: CDR1 SQVTM, CDR2 ANQGSEA. This CDR3 spans 15 amino acids. Deletions cut 6 bases from V and 4 bases from J, with 19 bases between. CDR3 nucleotides: TGCAGCGTGGACCCCGGGCATAGGGAGTACAATGAGCAGTTCTTC. Translating it yields CSVDPGHREYNEQFF.

In this sample, this clonotype turned up a few times. This rearrangement joins TRBV6-2 or TRBV6-3 to TRBJ2-1; no clear D gene. Germline V gene sequence: CDR1 MNHEY, CDR2 SVGEGT. The CDR3 has 15 residues. Trimming took off 2 bases at V and 6 bases at J, with 14 bases between the two ends. The CDR3 sequence is CASSYDLLLGNEQFF. The CDR3 coding sequence is TGTGCCAGCAGTTACGATCTGCTTTTGGGCAATGAGCAGTTCTTC.

The sample holds a few counts of this clonotype. The chain joins TRBV10-3 to TRBJ2-1; 13 bases agree with TRBD2. Unmatched junction bases numbered 2, after V lost 6 bases and J lost 6 bases. CDR1 and CDR2 (germline): ENHRY, SYGVKD. The CDR3 runs to 14 residues. CDR3 coding DNA: TGTGCCATCAGCGGACTAGCGGGAGTCAATGAGCAGTTCTTC. It yields the protein CAISGLAGVNEQFF.

This clonotype was counted ten times or more. J is TRBJ2-7 and V is TRBV5-1; TRBD2 is a possible D gene (5 bases). From germline, CDR1 is SGHRS and CDR2 YFSETQ. CDR3 length: 13 amino acids. The germline V and J ends were trimmed by 5 bases and 5 bases, with 14 bases remaining between them. CDR3 DNA: TGCGCCAGCAGGGTCCAGAGGGTCGACGAGCAGTACTTC. It yields the protein CASRVQRVDEQYF. The variable domain in full, with the rest retrieved from reference TRBV5-1 and TRBJ2-7, is KAGVTQTPRYLIKTRGQQVTLSCSPISGHRSVSWYQQTPGQGLQFLFEYFSETQRNKGNFPGRFSGRQFSNSRSEMNVSTLELGDSALYLCASRVQRVDEQYFGPGTRLTVT.

In this sample, this clonotype turned up many times. The gene calls are TRBV5-5 and TRBJ2-1, with D perhaps TRBD1 (5 bases). V gave up 4 bases and J gave up 8 bases, with 22 bases separating them. Per the germline V gene, CDR1 is SGHKS and CDR2 is YYEKEE (reference sequence). This CDR3 is 16 amino acids long. The CDR3 nucleotides read TGTGCCAGCAGCCCGGGTTGGGTGGGCAGGGTTTATGAGCAGTTCTTC. Its translation: CASSPGWVGRVYEQFF.